The 13 T cell receptor beta chains presented below share a single source sample, sequenced in a study of post-analysis software for immune sequencing data. Tagging with unique molecular identifiers was a feature of the TCR beta cDNA libraries. TCRdb recomputed calls from the PCR reads with MiXCR, one row per CDR3 protein. This table has around 160,000 distinct CDR3 sequences, about 34% appearing once. Sequenced here: blood, sampled after autologous hematopoietic stem cell transplantation. All receptors come from a girl between 10 and 17 years old with multiple sclerosis.

This clonotype was counted between two and nine times. The chain carries TRBV20-1 and TRBJ1-6; the D gene is possibly TRBD1 (5 bases). CDR1 DFQATT and CDR2 SNEGSKA come from the germline V gene (reference sequence). The V end lost 3 bases, the J end lost 4 bases, and 13 bases lay between the germline ends. The CDR3 length is 15 residues. CDR3 nucleotide sequence: TGCAGTGCTAGGGGACCGGGCCCATATAATTCACCCCTCCACTTT. This gives the protein CSARGPGPYNSPLHF.

The V gene is TRBV28, the J gene TRBJ2-1; no firm D call. CDR1 is MDHEN and CDR2 is SYDVKM in the germline V gene. V lost 2 bases and J lost 10, with 9 bases in between. The CDR3 runs 12 residues. The CDR3 nucleotides read TGTGCCAGCAGTTTAATCGGCCAGGAGCAGTTCTTC. It translates to CASSLIGQEQFF.

The table lists this clonotype with many counts. The chain couples TRBV4-2 to TRBJ2-5, with D possibly TRBD2 on 6 matching bases. V lost 0 bases and J 7 bases, leaving 12 bases between the germline ends. CDR3 size: 14 residues. Germline V gives CDR1 LGHNA, CDR2 YNFKEQ. DNA of the CDR3: TGTGCCAGCAGCCAAGAGACTCCCGGGGGGACCCAGTACTTC. It yields the protein CASSQETPGGTQYF.

A single count supports this clonotype. This chain links TRBV6-5 with TRBJ2-1; D is perhaps TRBD2 (6 bases). The CDR3 runs 14 residues. V lost 6 bases and J lost 8, with 17 bases in between. The germline gives CDR1 MNHEY, CDR2 SVGAGI. CDR3 sequence reads: CASRESLGEDEQFF. DNA for the CDR3: TGTGCCAGCAGGGAGTCCCTCGGGGAGGATGAGCAGTTCTTC.

The chain joins TRBV11-2 to TRBJ2-1, with TRBD2 matching over 8 bases. The length of the CDR3 is 16 residues. The germline gives CDR1 SGHAT, CDR2 FQNNGV. With V trimmed by 6 bases and J by 4 bases, 11 bases remained unmatched. CDR3 DNA: TGTGCCAGCAGTCCGGCGGGGGGAGGGTTTTACAATGAGCAGTTCTTC. It encodes CASSPAGGGFYNEQFF.

V and J are TRBV20-1 and TRBJ2-1; D uncertain. The end of the DNA fits TRBJ2-7 better, so the J call may be wrong. CDR1 and CDR2 (germline): DFQATT, SNEGSKA (reference sequence). The CDR3 has 11 amino acids. The CDR3 sequence: CSARDRTPQYF. CDR3 DNA sequence: TGCAGTGCTAGAGATCGGACCCCGCAGTACTTC.

CDR3 bases: TGTGCCATCCGACAGGGTCCCACTGAAGCTTTCTTT. It codes for CAIRQGPTEAFF. This sequence joins TRBV6-2 or TRBV6-3 and TRBJ1-1; TRBD1 agrees at 7 bases. Germline V gene data show CDR1 as MNHEY and CDR2 as SVGEGT. V lost 10 bases to trimming and J lost 4 bases; unmatched junction nucleotides: 6. This CDR3 region has 12 residues.

This clonotype was observed a few times. The chain joins TRBV12-3 or TRBV12-4 to TRBJ1-2; D remains unclear. The V end lost 2 bases, the J end lost 8 bases, and 18 bases lay between the germline ends. The CDR3 consists of 15 residues. Written as DNA, the CDR3 is TGTGCCAGCAGTTTATCCTTTCGGACCTCCAGCGGCTACACCTTC. This translates into CASSLSFRTSSGYTF.

The chain joins TRBV10-3 to TRBJ2-5; TRBD2 matches at 16 bases. V lost 3 bases to trimming and J lost 2 bases; unmatched junction nucleotides: 12. Per germline, CDR1 ENHRY and CDR2 SYGVKD. This CDR3 region has 20 residues. This chain's CDR3 is CAISDPGTSGRAGGQETQYF. The CDR3, as DNA: TGTGCCATCAGTGACCCCGGGACTAGCGGGAGGGCCGGTGGACAAGAGACCCAGTACTTC.

As to this clonotype: A much larger clone is a single base away; this may be a read error. The V gene is TRBV4-3, the J gene TRBJ2-1, with 10 bases aligning to TRBD2. This CDR3 spans 16 amino acids. The V gene's germline CDR1 is LGHNA and CDR2 YSLEER. The V and J ends lost 3 bases and 12 bases, in that order; junction bases with no gene match: 14. For the CDR3, the DNA is TGCGCCAGCAGCCAGGCTGGGACTAGCGAGGTGGATGGGCAGTTCTTC. It specifies CASSQAGTSEVDGQFF.

The chain is built from TRBV12-3 or TRBV12-4 and TRBJ1-2, with TRBD1 identical over 8 bases. The CDR3 length is 14 residues. V shed 7 bases, J shed 0 bases, and the junction held 4 bases outside the gene matches. For the CDR3, the DNA is TGTGCCAGCATCAAGGACAGGGCTAACTATGGCTACACCTTC. Its protein is CASIKDRANYGYTF.

CDR3 loop: CASAGPEYGYTF. As DNA, the CDR3 is TGTGCCAGTGCCGGGCCGGAATATGGCTACACCTTC. The chain recombines TRBV7-8 with TRBJ1-2; the D is unclear. V was cut by 9 bases and J by 5 bases, with 13 bases left in between. The CDR3 covers 12 residues. CDR1 is SGHVS, CDR2 FQNEAQ, per germline.

V and J are TRBV7-8 and TRBJ2-2; 7 bases are shared with TRBD2. Germline V gene lookup returns CDR1 SGHVS and CDR2 FQNEAQ. CDR3 length: 17 amino acids. Losses at the gene ends were 3 bases for V and 5 bases for J; bases not matched to a gene: 12. The CDR3 region has the DNA TGTGCCAGCAGCTTGTTAGGGCGGGGAGGGCCTACCGGGGAGCTGTTTTTT. This gives the protein CASSLLGRGGPTGELFF.